This TCR beta chain was documented in a study of OX40 agonist ivuxolimab in advanced cancers. Clones were sequenced by immunoSEQ multiplex PCR, and TCRdb holds only the in-frame ones, with some missing. The sample records tens of thousands of clones, 90% being singletons. With respect to this clone: An end of the junction does not agree with germline; a read error may underlie this.

The CDR3 is 15 residues long. Per the germline V gene, CDR1 is SGHAT and CDR2 is FQNNGV. The genes are TRBV11-2 and TRBJ2-7, with TRBD2 identical over 10 bases. The source of this sequence is an adult with an advanced solid tumor such as melanoma, head and neck, liver or kidney cancer. The source was CD4+ or CD8+ T cells sorted from blood, collected in a trial of the OX40 agonist ivuxolimab. CDR3 sequence: CASSLASGGSYEQYF. The DNA for the CDR3 is TGTGCCAGCAGTTTAGCTAGCGGGGGTTCCTACGAGCAGTACTTC.